A single sample gave rise to the 17 T cell receptor beta chains below, sequenced in a study of identical twins. TCRdb ran MiXCR on the 5' RACE reads and lists one entry per CDR3 protein. This sample has 350,000 to 450,000 distinct CDR3 sequences; roughly 20% occur once, and the top ten carry 9% to 15%. Sequencing used naive T cells sorted from blood. All receptors come from a man aged 45-65 years in good health.

The rearrangement links TRBV6-5 to TRBJ1-2, with 7 bases aligning to TRBD1. Germline values: CDR1 MNHEY, CDR2 SVGAGI. V lost 2 bases to trimming and J lost 0 bases; unmatched junction nucleotides: 0. The CDR3 covers 14 residues. The CDR3 region has the DNA TGTGCCAGCAGTTACGGGACAGCTAACTATGGCTACACCTTC. This codes for CASSYGTANYGYTF.

This clonotype has at least ten counts. The chain joins TRBV28 to TRBJ1-1; D call uncertain. The CDR3 spans 12 residues. V was cut by 8 bases and J by 4 bases, with 11 bases left in between. The germline gives CDR1 MDHEN, CDR2 SYDVKM. The CDR3 DNA sequence: TGTGCCAGCTTAGACCCCGGCACTGAAGCTTTCTTT. Translating it yields CASLDPGTEAFF.

The chain is built from TRBV28 and TRBJ1-3; 9 bases are a match to TRBD1. V trimming: 8 bases; J trimming: 4 bases; junction bases outside the gene matches: 6. Per the germline V gene, CDR1 is MDHEN and CDR2 is SYDVKM. The CDR3 contains 14 residues. CDR3 coding DNA: TGTGCCAGCCGAGGGACAGGGCAAGGAAACACCATATATTTT. Protein product: CASRGTGQGNTIYF.

The chain combines TRBV5-1 with TRBJ2-3; the D is unclear. The CDR3 totals 14 residues. Germline values: CDR1 SGHRS, CDR2 YFSETQ. V was cut by 0 bases and J by 3 bases, with 8 bases left in between. The DNA of the CDR3 is TGCGCCAGCAGCTTGGGAACGATAACAGATACGCAGTATTTT. Translation gives CASSLGTITDTQYF.

The V and J genes are TRBV9 and TRBJ2-3; 7 nucleotides match TRBD2. The CDR3 is 14 amino acids. CDR1 SGDLS and CDR2 YYNGEE come from the germline V gene. Trimming took 0 bases from V and 3 from J; bases not matched to a gene: 1. CDR3 in DNA: TGTGCCAGCAGCGTAGAAGCGGGGACAGATACGCAGTATTTT. It encodes CASSVEAGTDTQYF.

At least ten counts were recorded for this clonotype. The chain has TRBV29-1 and TRBJ2-7; D unclear. Germline-derived CDR1 and CDR2 are SQVTM and ANQGSEA. CDR3 length: 13 amino acids. The V and J ends lost 2 bases and 7 bases respectively, with 15 bases between them. CDR3 loop: CSVEKTDPWEQYF. The CDR3 nucleotides read TGCAGCGTTGAAAAGACGGACCCCTGGGAGCAGTACTTC.

This clonotype was seen at least ten times. The chain is built from TRBV20-1 and TRBJ2-7; TRBD1 matches at 8 bases. This CDR3 region has 14 residues. V lost 6 bases, J lost 0 bases, and 7 bases stayed unmatched. Germline assignment: CDR1 DFQATT and CDR2 SNEGSKA (reference sequence). The CDR3 DNA is TGCAGTGCCAATGGGCAGGGGGCCTCCTACGAGCAGTACTTC. This gives the protein CSANGQGASYEQYF.

There are many counts of this clonotype. The genes are TRBV5-1 and TRBJ2-1, with D perhaps matching TRBD2 (5 bases). This CDR3 region has 16 residues. V gave up 4 bases and J gave up 2 bases, with 16 bases separating them. Per germline, CDR1 SGHRS and CDR2 YFSETQ. In DNA form, the CDR3 reads TGCGCCAGCAGCGCCGTCGGCGGGCGGACCTACAATGAGCAGTTCTTC. Its protein is CASSAVGGRTYNEQFF.

This clonotype was counted many times. The chain carries TRBV4-3 and TRBJ2-2; D might be TRBD1 (6 bases). The ends were cut back, 4 bases at V and 6 bases at J, with 18 bases in the middle. The germline V gene has CDR1 LGHNA and CDR2 YSLEER. There are 16 residues in the CDR3. This CDR3 reads CASSRNRVVASGELFF. CDR3 coding DNA: TGCGCCAGCAGCCGAAACAGGGTGGTGGCTTCCGGGGAGCTGTTTTTT.

The V call is TRBV7-2, the J call TRBJ2-7; unclear D gene. Trimming stripped 5 bases from V and 7 bases from J, with 24 bases between. Germline CDR1 and CDR2: SGHTA and FQGNSA. The CDR3 consists of 16 residues. The CDR3: CASSLTDMDPLREQYF. The CDR3 DNA follows: TGTGCCAGCAGCCTAACAGACATGGACCCATTACGGGAGCAGTACTTC.

This clonotype was counted only a few times. The chain is built from TRBV7-9 and TRBJ2-7; D call uncertain. With 4 bases removed from V and 5 bases from J, the gap between germline ends came to 15 bases. Germline V gene sequence: CDR1 SEHNR, CDR2 FQNEAQ (reference sequence). The CDR3 length is 14 residues. CDR3 bases: TGTGCCAGCAGCTCCAGAAACACCCCTCACGAGCAGTACTTC. Protein product: CASSSRNTPHEQYF.

This chain links TRBV15 with TRBJ2-1; 7 nucleotides agree with TRBD2. CDR1 is LNHNV and CDR2 is YYDKDF in the germline V gene (reference sequence). The length of the CDR3 is 17 residues. V was pared by 0 bases and J by 2 bases, with 7 bases of the junction left unmatched. CDR3 coding DNA: TGTGCCACCAGCAGAGATGAGGGCGGGAGCGCCTACAATGAGCAGTTCTTC. This encodes CATSRDEGGSAYNEQFF.

There are many counts of this clonotype. This chain connects TRBV5-1 to TRBJ2-7; 7 nucleotides line up with TRBD1. V shed 4 bases and J 0 bases; nucleotides not matched to a gene: 4. Germline CDR1 and CDR2: SGHRS and YFSETQ. The CDR3 runs 14 residues. The CDR3 protein is CASSTQGDSYEQYF. The CDR3 region has the DNA TGCGCCAGCAGCACTCAGGGGGACTCCTACGAGCAGTACTTC.

This clonotype was seen a few times. V gene TRBV20-1 combines with J gene TRBJ2-1, with D tentatively TRBD1 (5 bases). The CDR3 runs 11 residues. Germline V gene data show CDR1 as DFQATT and CDR2 as SNEGSKA (reference sequence). The germline V and J ends were trimmed by 6 bases and 11 bases, with 14 bases remaining between them. The CDR3 loop reads CSAYTLGQQFF. The CDR3 DNA sequence: TGCAGTGCCTATACCCTGGGGCAGCAGTTCTTC.

In its sample, this clonotype was seen a few times. The gene calls are TRBV9 and TRBJ1-1; no firm D call. Germline V gene data show CDR1 as SGDLS and CDR2 as YYNGEE. V gave up 3 bases and J gave up 0 bases, with 6 bases separating them. The CDR3 totals 13 residues. In nucleotides, the CDR3 is TGTGCCAGCAGCGCGTTATTGAACACTGAAGCTTTCTTT. Protein: CASSALLNTEAFF.

This clonotype was observed at least ten times. The V and J genes are TRBV9 and TRBJ2-5; D ambiguous. V lost 3 bases and J 1 base, leaving 7 bases between the germline ends. CDR1 SGDLS and CDR2 YYNGEE come from the germline V gene. This CDR3 has 13 residues. The CDR3 protein is CASSGTAQETQYF. The CDR3 DNA reads TGTGCCAGCAGCGGGACGGCCCAAGAGACCCAGTACTTC.

This rearrangement joins TRBV5-1 to TRBJ1-2; D is ambiguous. CDR1 and CDR2 (germline): SGHRS, YFSETQ. CDR3 length: 13 amino acids. V was pared by 4 bases and J by 2 bases, with 9 bases between. In nucleotides, the CDR3 is TGCGCCAGCAGCGAGGGCCCGAACTATGGCTACACCTTC. It yields the protein CASSEGPNYGYTF.